Below, one TCR beta chain is given with its context. The data are from a study of blood T cell repertoires in COVID-19. Whole-study context: The United States, Italy and Spain supplied acute and convalescent COVID-19 samples. PBMCs, B-cell-depleted T cells, or T cells provided the cDNA or gDNA that made up the material.

Libraries were prepared by immunoSEQ multiplex PCR; TCRdb keeps only in-frame clonotypes and omits some of them. Among roughly 350,000 clones listed, about 87% were seen once. During active infection, Seattle patients enrolled and were then monitored through disease. Per the germline V gene, CDR1 is LNHDA and CDR2 is SQIVND (reference sequence). With V trimmed by 5 bases and J by 6 bases, 10 bases remained unmatched. This CDR3 contains 16 residues. This TCR came from a woman in her forties or fifties with COVID-19, enrolled during active disease. The V and J genes are TRBV19 and TRBJ2-7, with TRBD2 identical over 13 bases. Material: peripheral blood. This CDR3 reads CASSVGLAGASFEQYF. CDR3 nucleotides: TGTGCCAGTAGTGTCGGACTAGCGGGAGCCTCTTTCGAGCAGTACTTC.